The clone carrying this T cell receptor beta chain was seen many times. The antigen remains undetermined. From the PCR reads, TCRdb re-called clones with MiXCR. Among tens of thousands of clones listed, roughly 13% were seen once. The source of the sample is a study of metastatic and nonmetastatic thyroid tumors. Study-level information: Peripheral blood and tumor or nodule samples from malignant and benign thyroid patients were compared.

The ends were cut back, 3 bases at V and 0 bases at J, with 10 bases in the middle. This CDR3 has 14 residues. In germline, CDR1 is DFQATT, CDR2 SNEGSKA (reference sequence). Study-level findings and limits: Significantly greater TCR beta diversity was reportedly found in malignant thyroid tumors than in benign nodules (in blood and tumor).

No patient received treatment before thyroid surgery. The rearrangement uses TRBV20-1 and TRBJ2-3, with D perhaps matching TRBD2 (6 bases). The origin of this receptor is a female donor with papillary thyroid cancer or a benign thyroid nodule (not recorded which). Some clones in this sample may be carry-over from other donors' samples. Source material: blood. The CDR3 DNA sequence: TGCAGTGCTAGGATCAGCGGGAGCACAGATACGCAGTATTTT. Its translation is CSARISGSTDTQYF.